This entry is about one TCR beta chain. The CDR3 length is 13 residues. Germline CDR1 LNHDA, CDR2 SQIVND (reference sequence). V lost 9 bases and J 4 bases, leaving 15 bases between the germline ends. Libraries were prepared by immunoSEQ multiplex PCR; TCRdb keeps only in-frame clonotypes and omits some of them. Among approximately 300,000 clones listed, 92% were seen once. All enrollees were roughly 18 to 89 years old and from around 25 US areas. Assignment of participants to cohorts was predicated upon participant-reported clinical history. This sample is drawn from a study of blood T cell repertoires in COVID-19.

The source of this sequence is a woman younger than 45 who had recovered from COVID-19. Sequencing was done on a sample of PBMCs or T cells enriched from blood (not recorded which). The chain combines TRBV19 with TRBJ1-1; D unresolved. CDR3 in DNA: TGTGCCAGCCAGCCGGGGAGAACCACTGAAGCTTTCTTT. Its protein is CASQPGRTTEAFF.